One sample yielded the 30 T cell receptor beta chains listed below, sequenced in a study of breast tumors, draining lymph nodes, adjacent tissues. Using its own MiXCR run on the multiplex PCR reads, TCRdb lists one record per CDR3 protein. Of about 220,000 distinct CDR3 sequences in the sample, nearly 35% are singletons; the top ten hold over 3.5%. Samples came from axillary lymph nodes draining the breast cancer. Sequencing was done on a sample of axillary lymph node tissue. These receptors originate from a female donor with breast cancer. Some clones in this sample may be carry-over from other donors' samples.

The genes are TRBV13 and TRBJ1-2, with no clear D. This CDR3 is built from 13 residues. The germline V gene encodes CDR1 PRHDT and CDR2 FYEKMQ (reference sequence). With 5 bases removed from V and 8 bases from J, the gap between germline ends came to 15 bases. The CDR3 spells CASSQLAGGGYTF. The CDR3 bases are TGTGCCAGCAGCCAACTAGCGGGAGGAGGCTACACCTTC.

The V call is TRBV11-2, the J call TRBJ2-5; 9 positions agree with TRBD1. This CDR3 has 18 amino acids. Germline assignment: CDR1 SGHAT and CDR2 FQNNGV. V shed 6 bases and J 4 bases; nucleotides not matched to a gene: 18. The CDR3 sequence is CASSARRPWTGVAETQYF. The CDR3 nucleotides read TGTGCCAGCAGTGCTAGGAGACCTTGGACAGGGGTGGCAGAGACCCAGTACTTC.

The rearrangement links TRBV3-1 to TRBJ2-7, with D perhaps given as TRBD1 or TRBD2 (5 bases each). V was clipped by 4 bases and J by 4 bases, with 20 bases between them. The CDR3 consists of 16 residues. Germline CDR1 is LGHDT and CDR2 is YNNKEL (reference sequence). The CDR3: CASSRGARANLYEQYF. The CDR3 nucleotides read TGTGCCAGCAGCCGAGGGGCCCGGGCCAACCTTTACGAGCAGTACTTC.

This clonotype has at least ten counts. This sequence joins TRBV5-1 and TRBJ2-7; 7 nucleotides agree with TRBD2. The ends lost 4 bases at V and 3 bases at J; junction bases unmatched: 7. Per the germline V gene, CDR1 is SGHRS and CDR2 is YFSETQ. The CDR3 runs 14 residues. The CDR3 sequence is CASSPEGGRYEQYF. The CDR3 nucleotides read TGCGCCAGCAGCCCCGAGGGAGGGCGCTACGAGCAGTACTTC.

This clonotype was seen many times. V usage is TRBV20-1 and J usage is TRBJ1-5, with D maybe TRBD1 (5 bases). V was clipped by 5 bases and J by 7 bases, with 18 bases between them. Germline CDR1 DFQATT, CDR2 SNEGSKA (reference sequence). The CDR3 has 14 residues. CDR3 in DNA: TGCAGTGCTGGGGGGGTGGGTCCGAGGCAGCCCCAGCATTTT. Protein: CSAGGVGPRQPQHF.

The V and J genes are TRBV20-1 and TRBJ2-5; TRBD1 aligns across 7 bases. The CDR3 totals 14 residues. Germline V gene data show CDR1 as DFQATT and CDR2 as SNEGSKA (reference sequence). Trimming cost V 6 bases and J 7 bases; bases outside gene matches: 14. The CDR3 protein is CSAILRTGGATQYF. The CDR3 region has the DNA TGCAGTGCCATTCTGAGGACAGGTGGGGCGACCCAGTACTTC.

The chain employs TRBV7-9 and TRBJ1-2; 7 nucleotides align to TRBD1. There are 15 residues in the CDR3. Germline CDR1 and CDR2: SEHNR and FQNEAQ (reference sequence). The V and J ends lost 6 bases and 8 bases, in that order; junction bases with no gene match: 15. CDR3 nucleotide sequence: TGTGCCAGCAGGCCCCGCCCCCGGGCCAGGGGGGGCTACACCTTC. Its protein product is CASRPRPRARGGYTF.

This clonotype was seen repeatedly, ten times or more. This sequence joins TRBV4-3 and TRBJ2-5; D perhaps matches TRBD2 (7 bases). Germline V gene lookup returns CDR1 LGHNA and CDR2 YSLEER. CDR3 length equals 17 residues. Trimming removed 0 bases from V and 4 bases from J, with 18 bases in between. CDR3 sequence: CASSQDRGGAWRETQYF. The CDR3, as DNA: TGCGCCAGCAGCCAAGATCGTGGGGGGGCTTGGAGAGAGACCCAGTACTTC.

This clonotype was seen repeatedly, ten times or more. The chain links TRBV5-6 to TRBJ2-3; tentative D call: TRBD2 (5 bases). Germline V CDR1 and CDR2: SGHDT, YYEEEE. V was trimmed by 0 bases and J by 6 bases, leaving 14 bases between them. The CDR3 runs to 15 residues. CDR3 coding DNA: TGTGCCAGCAGCTTGGGTGGACTTAACGTTGATACGCAGTATTTT. It specifies CASSLGGLNVDTQYF.

Only a few counts were recorded for this clonotype. The chain uses TRBV5-4 and TRBJ2-3, with 15 bases lining up with TRBD2. Germline CDR1 is SGHNT and CDR2 is YYREEE (reference sequence). The CDR3 extends over 18 amino acids. After removal of 3 bases from V and 3 bases from J, the junction contained 8 bases not matched to a gene. CDR3: CASSWTSGGASWTDTQYF. DNA for the CDR3: TGTGCCAGCAGCTGGACTAGCGGGGGGGCCTCGTGGACAGATACGCAGTATTTT.

This clonotype has at least ten counts. The rearrangement uses TRBV5-4 and TRBJ2-5; TRBD1 might be the D (5 bases). The V end lost 4 bases, the J end lost 4 bases, and 14 bases lay between the germline ends. Germline assignment: CDR1 SGHNT and CDR2 YYREEE (reference sequence). CDR3 length: 14 amino acids. The CDR3 protein is CASSPTVTGETQYF. CDR3 nucleotide sequence: TGTGCCAGCAGCCCAACCGTAACAGGAGAGACCCAGTACTTC.

The chain employs TRBV24-1 and TRBJ2-3; 10 bases match TRBD2. V lost 2 bases, J lost 2 bases, and 9 bases stayed unmatched. This CDR3 contains 18 residues. CDR1 and CDR2 (germline): KGHDR, SFDVKD. CDR3 residues: CATSDSRGAGGDTDTQYF. For the CDR3, the DNA is TGTGCCACCAGTGATTCGCGCGGAGCGGGGGGGGACACAGATACGCAGTATTTT.

The rearrangement uses TRBV5-8 and TRBJ2-7; TRBD2 agrees at 8 bases. This CDR3 is 15 amino acids long. Germline V gives CDR1 SGHTS, CDR2 YDEGEE. V lost 0 bases to trimming and J lost 2 bases; unmatched junction nucleotides: 4. This chain's CDR3 is CASSLGVAGTYEQYF. The CDR3 DNA sequence: TGTGCCAGCAGCTTGGGGGTAGCGGGGACCTACGAGCAGTACTTC.

The rearrangement joins TRBV15 to TRBJ1-6; TRBD1 agrees at 7 bases. Germline V gene data show CDR1 as LNHNV and CDR2 as YYDKDF (reference sequence). This CDR3 has 16 residues. The V segment lost 2 bases and the J segment 6 bases; nucleotides outside the gene matches: 7. The CDR3 DNA sequence: TGTGCCACCAGCAGAAGTGGGGACAGTGGTAATTCACCCCTCCACTTT. Translated: CATSRSGDSGNSPLHF.

This clonotype came up a few times. This may come from a read error, since a much larger clone is one base off. The V gene is TRBV7-6, the J gene TRBJ2-5, with a possible D match to TRBD1 (6 bases). The CDR3 extends over 15 amino acids. Germline V CDR1 and CDR2: SGHVS, FNYEAQ. The CDR3 region has the DNA TGTGCCAGCAGCTCGAACGGACAGCTCCAAGAGACCCAGCACTTC. Amino acid sequence: CASSSNGQLQETQHF.

This clonotype was seen ten or more times. The genes are TRBV5-1 and TRBJ2-1; the match to TRBD2 covers 11 bases. This CDR3 is 16 amino acids long. With V trimmed by 0 bases and J by 7 bases, 6 bases remained unmatched. Germline values: CDR1 SGHRS, CDR2 YFSETQ. CDR3 protein: CASSLEGLAALNEQFF. In DNA, the CDR3 is TGCGCCAGCAGCTTGGAGGGACTAGCGGCCTTAAATGAGCAGTTCTTC.

This clonotype has a count of ten or more. The rearrangement links TRBV11-2 to TRBJ2-1; TRBD1 agrees at 7 bases. After removal of 0 bases from V and 4 bases from J, the junction contained 3 bases not matched to a gene. This CDR3 region has 15 residues. Germline lookup yields CDR1 SGHAT and CDR2 FQNNGV. CDR3 residues: CASSLEWDRYNEQFF. DNA for the CDR3: TGTGCCAGCAGCTTAGAATGGGACAGATACAATGAGCAGTTCTTC.

Many counts were recorded for this clonotype. The genes are TRBV9 and TRBJ2-1; D perhaps matches TRBD1 (5 bases). V dropped 0 bases and J dropped 5 bases, with 15 bases sitting between them. In germline, CDR1 is SGDLS, CDR2 YYNGEE. This CDR3 has 16 residues. Here the CDR3 DNA reads TGTGCCAGCAGCGTAGACATAGGGGAACTGGACAATGAGCAGTTCTTC. This gives the protein CASSVDIGELDNEQFF.

This clonotype has a count of ten or more. The chain carries TRBV6-6 and TRBJ1-2; D gene uncertain. The CDR3 has 15 amino acids. Between the trimmed V and J ends, which lost 5 bases and 4 bases, there was a span of 17 bases. Looked up from germline, CDR1 is MNHNY and CDR2 is SVGAGI (reference sequence). The CDR3: CASSHDALLPYGYTF. For the CDR3, the DNA is TGTGCCAGCAGTCACGATGCCCTGCTGCCCTATGGCTACACCTTC.

V and J are TRBV16 and TRBJ2-1; TRBD2 matches 8 bases. J gave up 7 bases and V 0 bases, and 8 bases lay outside the gene matches. CDR3 size: 16 residues. Germline-derived CDR1 and CDR2 are KGHSY and FQNENV. The CDR3 is CASSQSIAGGVNEQFF. The CDR3 DNA reads TGTGCCAGCAGCCAATCCATCGCGGGAGGTGTAAATGAGCAGTTCTTC.

Comments on this clonotype: Since no conserved phenylalanine or tryptophan closes the CDR3, a read error is the likely cause. It is unclear where the CDR3 begins or ends on the DNA, so no DNA is shown, and the CDR3 is as TCRdb lists it. CDR3 sequence reads: CATSGVAGANEHRGAVT. This rearrangement joins TRBV24-1 to TRBJ2-2; the tabulated D call, TRBD2, remains unverified against the DNA. In germline, CDR1 is KGHDR, CDR2 SFDVKD. Termini included, the CDR3 measures 17 amino acids.

In this sample, this clonotype turned up many times. The chain couples TRBV19 to TRBJ2-6, with D tentatively TRBD1 (6 bases). The germline V and J ends were trimmed by 6 bases and 4 bases, with 10 bases remaining between them. Germline V gene sequence: CDR1 LNHDA, CDR2 SQIVND (reference sequence). The CDR3 has 14 residues. The CDR3: CASRQGSGANVLTF. DNA of the CDR3: TGTGCCAGTAGGCAGGGGTCAGGGGCCAACGTCCTGACTTTC.

This clonotype was counted ten times or more. V usage is TRBV6-5 and J usage is TRBJ2-7; D is perhaps TRBD1 or TRBD2 (5 bases each). Germline V CDR1 and CDR2: MNHEY, SVGAGI. Trimming removed 2 bases from V and 7 bases from J, with 12 bases in between. The CDR3 is made up of 13 amino acids. The CDR3 nucleotides are TGTGCCAGCAGTTACGGGTCCTGGGGGGAGCAGTACTTC. This codes for CASSYGSWGEQYF.

This clonotype was seen ten or more times. The chain links TRBV7-9 to TRBJ2-7; 8 nucleotides line up with TRBD1. The CDR3 runs to 15 residues. Per germline, CDR1 SEHNR and CDR2 FQNEAQ (reference sequence). With V trimmed by 3 bases and J by 0 bases, 4 bases remained unmatched. The CDR3 loop is CASSLGQVHSYEQYF. The CDR3 DNA reads as TGTGCCAGCAGCTTGGGACAGGTCCACTCCTACGAGCAGTACTTC.

In this sample, this clonotype turned up many times. An end of the junction differs from the germline gene, which may be a read error. V usage is TRBV7-9 and J usage is TRBJ2-1; possibly TRBD2 for D (6 bases). CDR1 and CDR2 from the germline V gene are SEHNR and FQNEAQ (reference sequence). The CDR3 length is 12 residues. Here the CDR3 reads CASSLSGRETRF. The DNA of the CDR3 is TGTGCCAGCAGCTTAAGTGGTCGGGAGACTCGCTTC.

Details on this clonotype: This CDR3 is missing its conserved last phenylalanine or tryptophan, likely due to a read error. The DNA is left out, because the CDR3 cannot be placed on it with certainty; the CDR3 is given as TCRdb lists it. The rearrangement uses TRBV2 and TRBJ2-5; the table's D call, TRBD1, has no DNA check behind it. The CDR3 comprises 12 residues, both ends counted. Germline V gene lookup returns CDR1 SNHLY and CDR2 FYNNEI. This CDR3 reads CASSAWGGWAFI.

This chain links TRBV7-9 with TRBJ2-1; possible D gene TRBD1, 5 bases. The length of the CDR3 is 14 residues. Germline CDR1 and CDR2: SEHNR and FQNEAQ (reference sequence). V lost 1 base and J lost 8, with 12 bases in between. The CDR3 sequence: CASSLEGYYYEQFF. The CDR3 bases are TGTGCCAGCAGCTTAGAGGGGTATTATTATGAGCAGTTCTTC.

This clonotype was picked up many times. J is TRBJ1-2 and V is TRBV29-1; possibly TRBD1 for D (5 bases). The CDR3 totals 12 residues. V shed 5 bases and J shed 4 bases, with 11 bases lying between them. Germline CDR1 SQVTM, CDR2 ANQGSEA. As DNA, the CDR3 is TGCAGCGTTAAACGGGGGGTCTATGGCTACACCTTC. As protein: CSVKRGVYGYTF. Full variable domain (rest looked up from reference TRBV29-1 and TRBJ1-2): SAVISQKPSRDICQRGTSLTIQCQVDSQVTMMFWYRQQPGQSLTLIATANQGSEATYESGFVIDKFPISRPNLTFSTLTVSNMSPEDSSIYLCSVKRGVYGYTFGSGTRLTVV.

This clonotype was recorded a few times. The junction departs from the called germline gene at one end, perhaps through a read error. This rearrangement joins TRBV20-1 to TRBJ1-5, with a possible D match to TRBD1 (5 bases). The CDR3 covers 12 residues. The germline gives CDR1 DFQATT, CDR2 SNEGSKA (reference sequence). The chain's CDR3 is CSAGAPNKPPHF. The CDR3, as DNA: TGCAGTGCTGGGGCCCCAAATAAGCCCCCGCATTTT.

The CDR3 nucleotides are TGCAGTGCCTCGAGCATTGGACAGGGGACACCCTCCATGAACACTGAAGCTTTCTTT. Encoded protein: CSASSIGQGTPSMNTEAFF. The V gene is TRBV20-1, the J gene TRBJ1-1; TRBD1 aligns across 9 bases. The trim removed 6 bases at V and 0 bases at J, leaving 20 bases unmatched. The CDR3 consists of 19 residues. Germline V gene lookup returns CDR1 DFQATT and CDR2 SNEGSKA (reference sequence).